The 2 T cell receptor beta chains below all came from one sample that was sequenced in a study of cytomegalovirus exposure and HLA in healthy donors. Both 60 Vbeta primers and 13 Jbeta primers went into the PCR. Some clones are missing from TCRdb's copy, which holds only in-frame ones; the method was immunoSEQ multiplex PCR. The sample contains approximately 110,000 clones, roughly 68% of which appear only once. Sequencing was carried out using PBMCs. Source of these receptors: a woman aged 25 to 39 in good health and CMV-seronegative.

This sequence joins TRBV9 and TRBJ2-6, with TRBD1 matching over 7 bases. CDR3 length equals 14 residues. CDR1 and CDR2 (germline): SGDLS, YYNGEE. V trimming: 5 bases; J trimming: 3 bases; junction bases outside the gene matches: 2. DNA for the CDR3: TGTGCCAGCAGTTACAGGGGTGGGGCCAACGTCCTGACTTTC. Protein sequence: CASSYRGGANVLTF.

J is TRBJ1-2 and V is TRBV5-5; 7 bases agree with TRBD1. The ends lost 4 bases at V and 7 bases at J; junction bases unmatched: 10. This CDR3 spans 14 amino acids. Germline V gene data show CDR1 as SGHKS and CDR2 as YYEKEE (reference sequence). The CDR3 nucleotides are TGTGCCAGCAGCCGCGGAGACAGGGAATCTGGCTACACCTTC. It codes for CASSRGDRESGYTF.